This T cell receptor beta chain is drawn from a study of blood T cell repertoires in COVID-19. The overall study: Nucleic acid was either cDNA or gDNA, and it came from T cells, B-cell-depleted T cells, or PBMCs.

Participants came from some 26 US areas, aged about 18 to 89 years. In the original workflow: Amplification of reference gene primers was used by the study to estimate nucleated cell counts. This table comes from immunoSEQ multiplex PCR, and its TCRdb copy is limited to in-frame clones, with some not included. V and J calls and clone size are as listed in that table; D and trimming were resolved from the DNA. The sample includes under 500,000 clones, 87% of them seen just once. The receptor comes from a woman aged 18 to 35 with acute COVID-19. The sequenced material came from PBMCs or T cells enriched from blood (not recorded which).

The CDR3 loop is CASSLGDNQETQYF. The CDR3 bases are TGCGCCAGCAGCTTGGGGGACAACCAAGAGACCCAGTACTTC. The V and J genes are TRBV5-1 and TRBJ2-5, with D possibly TRBD1 on 6 matching bases. CDR3 length: 14 amino acids. In germline, CDR1 is SGHRS, CDR2 YFSETQ. The ends were cut back, 0 bases at V and 0 bases at J, with 6 bases in the middle.